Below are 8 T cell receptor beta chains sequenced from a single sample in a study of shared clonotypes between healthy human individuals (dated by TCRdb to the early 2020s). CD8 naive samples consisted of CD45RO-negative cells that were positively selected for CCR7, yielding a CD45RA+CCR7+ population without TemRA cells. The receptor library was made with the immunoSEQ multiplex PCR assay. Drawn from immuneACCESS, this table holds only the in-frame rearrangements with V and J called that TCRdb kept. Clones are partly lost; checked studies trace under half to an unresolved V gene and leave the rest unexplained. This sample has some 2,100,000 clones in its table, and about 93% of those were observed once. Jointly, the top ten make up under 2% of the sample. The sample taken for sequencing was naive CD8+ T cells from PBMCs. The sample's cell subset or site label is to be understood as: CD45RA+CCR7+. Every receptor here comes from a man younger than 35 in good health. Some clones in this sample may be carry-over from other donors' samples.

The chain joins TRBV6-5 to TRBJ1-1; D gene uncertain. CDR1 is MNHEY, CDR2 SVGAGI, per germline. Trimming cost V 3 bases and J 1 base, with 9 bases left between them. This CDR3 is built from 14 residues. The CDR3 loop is CASSYRPANTEAFF. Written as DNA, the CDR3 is TGTGCCAGCAGTTATCGCCCGGCGAACACTGAAGCTTTCTTT.

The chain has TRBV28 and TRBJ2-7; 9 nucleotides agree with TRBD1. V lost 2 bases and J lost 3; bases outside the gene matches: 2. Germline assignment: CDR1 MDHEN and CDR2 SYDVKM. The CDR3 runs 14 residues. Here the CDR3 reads CASSLGTGYYEQYF. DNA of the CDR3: TGTGCCAGCAGTTTAGGGACAGGGTACTACGAGCAGTACTTC.

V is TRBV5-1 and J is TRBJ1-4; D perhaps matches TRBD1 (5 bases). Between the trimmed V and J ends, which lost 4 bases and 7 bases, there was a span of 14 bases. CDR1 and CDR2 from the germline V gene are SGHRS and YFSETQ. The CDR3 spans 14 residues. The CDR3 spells CASSPRRGGEKLFF. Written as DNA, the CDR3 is TGCGCCAGCAGCCCAAGACGGGGCGGTGAAAAACTGTTTTTT.

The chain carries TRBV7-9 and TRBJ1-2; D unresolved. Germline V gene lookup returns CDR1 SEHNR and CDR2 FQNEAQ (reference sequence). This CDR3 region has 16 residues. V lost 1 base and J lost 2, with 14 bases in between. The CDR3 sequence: CASSLGISGANYGYTF. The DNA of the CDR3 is TGTGCCAGCAGCTTAGGGATCAGTGGAGCGAACTATGGCTACACCTTC.

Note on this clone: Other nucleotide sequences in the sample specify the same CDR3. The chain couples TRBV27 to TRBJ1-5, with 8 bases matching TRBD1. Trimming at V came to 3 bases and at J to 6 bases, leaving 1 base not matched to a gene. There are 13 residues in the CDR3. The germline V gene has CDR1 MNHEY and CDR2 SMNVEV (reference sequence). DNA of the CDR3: TGTGCCAGCAGTTTCGACAGGGGTCAGCCCCAGCATTTT. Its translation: CASSFDRGQPQHF.

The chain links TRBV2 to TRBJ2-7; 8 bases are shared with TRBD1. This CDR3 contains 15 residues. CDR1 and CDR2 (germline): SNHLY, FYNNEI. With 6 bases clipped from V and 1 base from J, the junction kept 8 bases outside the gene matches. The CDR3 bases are TGTGCCAGCAGCCTAAACAGGGGGTTATCCTACGAGCAGTACTTC. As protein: CASSLNRGLSYEQYF.

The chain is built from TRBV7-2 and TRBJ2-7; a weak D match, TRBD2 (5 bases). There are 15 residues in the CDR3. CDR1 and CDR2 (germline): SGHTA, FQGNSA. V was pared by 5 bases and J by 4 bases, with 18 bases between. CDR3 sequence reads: CASSPPDYPFYEQYF. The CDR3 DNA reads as TGTGCCAGCAGCCCACCCGACTACCCTTTTTACGAGCAGTACTTC.

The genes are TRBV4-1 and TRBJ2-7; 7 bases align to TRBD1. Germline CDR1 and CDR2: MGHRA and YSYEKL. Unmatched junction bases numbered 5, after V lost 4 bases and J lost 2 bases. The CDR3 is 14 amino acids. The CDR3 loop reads CASSLGTAAYEQYF. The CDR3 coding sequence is TGCGCCAGCAGCCTGGGGACAGCGGCCTACGAGCAGTACTTC.